This T cell receptor (beta chain) stems from a study of kidney transplant recipient with SARS-CoV-2 infection. This CDR3 spans 14 amino acids. The germline V gene encodes CDR1 LNHNV and CDR2 YYDKDF (reference sequence). V lost 2 bases to trimming and J lost 0 bases, with 7 bases between them. Via MiXCR, TCRdb re-called the reads, giving one row per CDR3 protein. The table shows 200,000 to 250,000 distinct CDR3 sequences, with about 30% occurring only once. This clonotype was recorded at least ten times. Sequenced here: a blood sample, sampled at baseline and between days 110 and 120 from a kidney transplant recipient. The source of this sequence is a male patient in his thirties who had COVID-19 and was a kidney transplant recipient. Some T cells may be the graft donor's. The chain joins TRBV15 to TRBJ2-5, with no clear D. The CDR3 DNA is TGTGCCACCAGCAGAATGGGGTACCAAGAGACCCAGTACTTC. Protein: CATSRMGYQETQYF.